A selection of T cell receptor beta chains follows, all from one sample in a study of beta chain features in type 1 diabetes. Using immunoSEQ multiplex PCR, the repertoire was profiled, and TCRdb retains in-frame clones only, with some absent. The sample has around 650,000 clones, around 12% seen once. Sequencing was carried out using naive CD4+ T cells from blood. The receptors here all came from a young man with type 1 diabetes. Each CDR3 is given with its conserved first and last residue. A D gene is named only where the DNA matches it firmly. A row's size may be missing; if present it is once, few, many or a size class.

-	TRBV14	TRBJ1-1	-	CASSRLTRSTEAFF	TGTGCCAGCAGCCGACTCACCAGGAGCACTGAAGCTTTCTTT
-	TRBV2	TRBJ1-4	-	CASRRDGGTNEKLFF	TGTGCCAGCCGAAGGGACGGCGGAACTAATGAAAAACTGTTTTTT
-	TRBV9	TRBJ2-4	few	CASSVGQGMYDIQYF	TGTGCCAGCAGCGTAGGTCAAGGGATGTATGACATTCAGTACTTC
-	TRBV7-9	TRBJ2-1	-	CASSTQTANNEQFF	TGTGCCAGCAGCACCCAGACGGCAAACAATGAGCAGTTCTTC
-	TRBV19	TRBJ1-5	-	CASSLSQNQPQHF	TGTGCCAGTAGTCTCTCCCAGAATCAGCCCCAGCATTTT
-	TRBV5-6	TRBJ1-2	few	CASSAGPYGYTF	TGTGCCAGCAGCGCGGGACCGTATGGCTACACCTTC
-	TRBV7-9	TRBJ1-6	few	CASSLGQAEAPLHF	TGTGCCAGCAGCTTAGGACAGGCCGAGGCGCCCCTCCACTTT
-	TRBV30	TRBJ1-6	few	CAWSVRRAGGSPLHF	TGTGCCTGGAGTGTAAGAAGGGCCGGTGGTTCACCCCTCCACTTT
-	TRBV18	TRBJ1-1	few	CASSPTENTEAFF	TGTGCCAGCTCACCCACAGAAAACACTGAAGCTTTCTTT
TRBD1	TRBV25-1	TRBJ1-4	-	CASSDHGQADEKLFF	TGTGCCAGCAGTGACCACGGACAGGCGGATGAAAAACTGTTTTTT
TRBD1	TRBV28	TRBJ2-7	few	CASSTSGTGSYEQYF	TGTGCCAGCAGTACCTCCGGGACAGGCTCCTACGAGCAGTACTTC
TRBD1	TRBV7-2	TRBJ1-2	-	CASSLAAVGQTYGYTF	TGTGCCAGCAGCTTAGCGGCAGTGGGACAGACCTATGGCTACACCTTC
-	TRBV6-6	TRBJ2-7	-	CASNLAIGVEQYF	TGTGCCAGCAATCTAGCAATCGGGGTCGAGCAGTACTTC
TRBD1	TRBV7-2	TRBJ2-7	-	CASSLGTGFSAEQYF	TGTGCCAGCAGCTTAGGGACAGGGTTTTCGGCTGAGCAGTACTTC
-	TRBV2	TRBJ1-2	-	CASSEAGVDGYTF	TGTGCCAGCAGTGAGGCTGGGGTGGATGGCTACACCTTC
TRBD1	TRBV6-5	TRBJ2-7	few	CASSYSVTGNREQYF	TGTGCCAGCAGTTACTCCGTGACAGGGAACCGCGAGCAGTACTTC
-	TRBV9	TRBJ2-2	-	CASSVGQSNTGELFF	TGTGCCAGCAGCGTAGGGCAGTCGAACACCGGGGAGCTGTTTTTT
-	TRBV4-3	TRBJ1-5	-	CASSQDEGNQPQHF	TGCGCCAGCAGCCAAGATGAGGGTAATCAGCCCCAGCATTTT
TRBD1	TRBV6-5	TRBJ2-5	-	CASRLTGEQTQYF	TGTGCCAGCAGGCTTACAGGGGAACAGACCCAGTACTTC
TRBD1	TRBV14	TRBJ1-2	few	CASSYDRESGYTF	TGTGCCAGCAGCTATGACAGGGAGAGTGGCTACACCTTC
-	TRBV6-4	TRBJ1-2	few	CASSDSSGGKGDTF	TGTGCCAGCAGTGACTCTAGCGGAGGTAAGGGAGACACCTTC
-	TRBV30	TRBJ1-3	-	CAWSVPSSGNTIYF	TGTGCCTGGAGTGTACCCAGCTCTGGAAACACCATATATTTT
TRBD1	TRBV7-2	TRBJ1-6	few	CASSSYDRGSPLHF	TGTGCCAGCAGCTCATACGACAGGGGATCACCCCTCCACTTT
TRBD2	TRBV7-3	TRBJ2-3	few	CASSQGVAGGADTQYF	TGTGCCAGCAGCCAAGGGGTAGCGGGGGGCGCCGATACGCAGTATTTT
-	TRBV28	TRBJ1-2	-	CASRTGQLSYGYTF	TGTGCCAGCAGGACAGGACAGCTTTCTTATGGCTACACCTTC
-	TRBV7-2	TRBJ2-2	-	CASSPDHGPPGELFF	TGTGCCAGCAGCCCCGACCACGGTCCCCCCGGGGAGCTGTTTTTT
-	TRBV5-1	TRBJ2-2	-	CASSLGQLTGELFF	TGCGCCAGCAGCTTGGGTCAGTTGACCGGGGAGCTGTTTTTT
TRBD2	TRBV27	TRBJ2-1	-	CASYLTGGSYNEQFF	TGTGCCTCCTACCTGACGGGGGGCTCCTACAATGAGCAGTTCTTC
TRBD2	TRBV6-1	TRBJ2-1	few	CASPDLAGGNEQFF	TGTGCCAGCCCTGACCTAGCGGGGGGCAATGAGCAGTTCTTC
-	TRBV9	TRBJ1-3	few	CASSAQGLSGNTIYF	TGTGCCAGCAGCGCGCAGGGCCTCTCTGGAAACACCATATATTTT
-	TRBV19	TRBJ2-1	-	CASKFVGTYNEQFF	TGTGCCAGTAAATTCGTGGGGACCTACAATGAGCAGTTCTTC
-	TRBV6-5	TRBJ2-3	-	CASSEARLPEQYF	TGTGCCAGCAGTGAAGCGCGTCTACCTGAGCAGTATTTT
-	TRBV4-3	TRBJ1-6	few	CASSQVPGTPLHF	TGCGCCAGCAGCCAAGTTCCGGGGACACCCCTCCACTTT
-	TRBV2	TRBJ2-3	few	CASGDTSFLNTDTQYF	TGTGCCAGCGGAGACACTTCTTTCCTAAACACAGATACGCAGTATTTT
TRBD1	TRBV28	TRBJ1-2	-	CASTTAGGAERGGYTF	TGTGCCAGCACCACCGCAGGGGGCGCGGAGAGAGGTGGCTACACCTTC
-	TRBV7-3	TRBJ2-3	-	CASSLASDGVRYF	TGTGCCAGCAGCTTAGCCTCTGACGGGGTCAGGTATTTT
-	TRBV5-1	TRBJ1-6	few	CASSWTVNTATLHF	TGCGCCAGCAGCTGGACAGTCAACACGGCCACCCTCCACTTT
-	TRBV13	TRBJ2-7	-	CASSAFGTLRASYEQYF	TGTGCCAGCAGCGCCTTTGGGACATTGAGGGCCTCCTACGAGCAGTACTTC
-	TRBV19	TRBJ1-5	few	CASSMVAVQPQHF	TGTGCCAGTAGTATGGTGGCGGTTCAGCCCCAGCATTTT
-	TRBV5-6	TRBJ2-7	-	CASSFSGSYEQYF	TGTGCCAGCAGCTTTTCCGGCAGCTACGAGCAGTACTTC
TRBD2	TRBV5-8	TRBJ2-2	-	CASSPAGGSGTGELFF	TGTGCCAGCAGCCCAGCGGGGGGCTCGGGTACCGGGGAGCTGTTTTTT
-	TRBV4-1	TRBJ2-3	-	CASSQDGKGGDTQYF	TGCGCCAGCAGCCAAGATGGAAAGGGTGGAGATACGCAGTATTTT
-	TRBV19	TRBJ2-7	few	CASSKATVTYEQYF	TGTGCCAGTAGTAAGGCGACCGTTACCTACGAGCAGTACTTC
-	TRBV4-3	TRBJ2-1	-	CASSPMGGHSYNEQFF	TGCGCCAGCAGCCCCATGGGCGGCCACTCCTACAATGAGCAGTTCTTC
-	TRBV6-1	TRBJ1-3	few	CASSEMANSGNTIYF	TGTGCCAGCAGTGAAATGGCCAACTCTGGAAACACCATATATTTT
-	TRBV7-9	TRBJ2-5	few	CASSKETQYF	TGTGCCAGCAGCAAAGAGACCCAGTACTTC
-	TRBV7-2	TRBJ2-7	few	CASSLAHSGGSTYEQYF	TGTGCCAGCAGCTTAGCTCACTCAGGGGGGTCTACCTACGAGCAGTACTTC
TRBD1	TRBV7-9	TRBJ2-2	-	CASSLGTGVTGELFF	TGTGCCAGCAGCTTAGGGACAGGAGTCACCGGGGAGCTGTTTTTT
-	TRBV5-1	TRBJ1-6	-	CASSFGPEGAPLHF	TGCGCCAGCAGCTTCGGACCCGAAGGGGCACCCCTCCACTTT
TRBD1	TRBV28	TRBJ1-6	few	CASSGGQGDNTSLHF	TGTGCCAGCAGCGGCGGGCAGGGGGATAATACGTCCCTCCACTTT
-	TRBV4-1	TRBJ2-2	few	CASSQDRLLAVTGELFF	TGCGCCAGCAGCCAAGATCGTTTACTAGCTGTCACCGGGGAGCTGTTTTTT
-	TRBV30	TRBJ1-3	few	CALQGISGNTIYF	TGTGCCCTTCAGGGAATCTCTGGAAACACCATATATTTT
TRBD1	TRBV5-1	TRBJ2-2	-	CASSGYSGTVGTGELFF	TGCGCCAGCAGCGGTTACTCCGGGACAGTAGGCACCGGGGAGCTGTTTTTT
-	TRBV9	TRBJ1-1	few	CASSVGMTGGATEAFF	TGTGCCAGCAGCGTAGGCATGACAGGTGGGGCCACTGAAGCTTTCTTT
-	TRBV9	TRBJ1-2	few	CASSGEGRNYGYTF	TGTGCCAGCAGCGGCGAGGGGCGCAACTATGGCTACACCTTC
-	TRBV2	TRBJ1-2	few	CASSEEQASDGYTF	TGTGCCAGCAGTGAAGAGCAGGCATCGGATGGCTACACCTTC
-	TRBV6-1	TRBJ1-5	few	CASSGGPSNQPQHF	TGTGCCAGCAGCGGGGGACCTAGCAATCAGCCCCAGCATTTT
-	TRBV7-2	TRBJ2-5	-	CASSFYYETQYF	TGTGCCAGCAGCTTCTATTATGAGACCCAGTACTTC
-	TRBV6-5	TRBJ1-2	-	CASSYSRRGGYTF	TGTGCCAGCAGTTACTCGAGGCGGGGCGGCTACACCTTC
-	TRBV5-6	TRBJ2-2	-	CASSYSGGTGELFF	TGTGCCAGCAGCTACAGCGGTGGGACCGGGGAGCTGTTTTTT